Below, 2 T cell receptor beta chains from the same sample are listed, as sequenced in a study of T cell changes during pregnancy in multiple sclerosis. Libraries were prepared by immunoSEQ multiplex PCR; TCRdb keeps only in-frame clonotypes and omits some of them. The repertoire includes about 17,000 clones, 88% of them detected once, and roughly 12% sits in the top ten. Specimen: CD8+ T cells from peripheral blood mononuclear cells, collected after pregnancy. Receptor source: a female donor in good health, enrolled as a control in a pregnancy study.

The gene calls are TRBV5-1 and TRBJ2-7, with D tentatively TRBD1 (5 bases). V was trimmed by 0 bases and J by 1 base, leaving 11 bases between them. CDR1 SGHRS and CDR2 YFSETQ come from the germline V gene. The CDR3 sequence is 15 residues long. The CDR3 reads CASSLATGKSYEQYF. As DNA, the CDR3 is TGCGCCAGCAGCTTGGCTACAGGCAAATCCTACGAGCAGTACTTC.

The chain links TRBV27 to TRBJ2-7, with D maybe TRBD1 (6 bases). The CDR3 runs 14 residues. Trimming pared 6 bases from V and 1 base from J, leaving 13 bases between. Germline V lookup: CDR1 MNHEY, CDR2 SMNVEV (reference sequence). The CDR3: CASRHNRESYEQYF. CDR3 nucleotide sequence: TGTGCCAGCAGACACAACAGGGAATCCTACGAGCAGTACTTC.